This passage covers 14 T cell receptor beta chains from one sample sequenced in a study of PD-1 blockade in mismatch repair-deficient tumors. TCRdb's copy holds only in-frame clones and misses some; the assay was immunoSEQ multiplex PCR. The sample contains approximately 130,000 clones, roughly 86% of which appear only once. Sequencing used peripheral blood, obtained 44 weeks after starting pembrolizumab. The receptors were sampled from an adult with mismatch repair-deficient cancer.

The V and J genes are TRBV2 and TRBJ2-7, with a possible D match to TRBD1 (6 bases). Looked up from germline, CDR1 is SNHLY and CDR2 is FYNNEI. This CDR3 comprises 13 residues. V was trimmed by 3 bases and J by 2 bases, leaving 8 bases between them. The CDR3 spells CASSDNRAYEQYF. The CDR3 coding sequence is TGTGCCAGCAGTGACAACAGGGCCTACGAGCAGTACTTC.

V is TRBV5-4 and J is TRBJ2-7, with a possible D match to TRBD1 (6 bases). Trimming pared 1 base from V and 0 bases from J, leaving 8 bases between. The CDR3 is 14 residues long. Germline loops: CDR1 SGHNT, CDR2 YYREEE (reference sequence). CDR3 amino acids: CASSLKGGSYEQYF. In DNA, the CDR3 is TGTGCCAGCAGCTTGAAAGGGGGCTCCTACGAGCAGTACTTC.

V and J are TRBV9 and TRBJ2-1; maybe TRBD2 (6 bases). The CDR3 contains 19 residues. Germline lookup yields CDR1 SGDLS and CDR2 YYNGEE. Trimming cost V 0 bases and J 5 bases, with 24 bases left between them. This CDR3 reads CASSVGWRGPRGGHNEQFF. The CDR3 nucleotides read TGTGCCAGCAGCGTAGGGTGGAGGGGCCCCCGGGGAGGTCACAATGAGCAGTTCTTC.

The rearrangement joins TRBV11-3 to TRBJ1-2, with unresolved D. CDR1 and CDR2 from the germline V gene are SGHNT and YENEEA. The CDR3 extends over 13 amino acids. V gave up 5 bases and J gave up 2 bases, with 9 bases separating them. The CDR3 region is CASSATANYGYTF. The CDR3 DNA is TGTGCCAGCAGCGCGACTGCCAACTATGGCTACACCTTC.

In nucleotides, the CDR3 is TGCACCAGCAGCCGTCACAGGGGAGTCGGCACTGAAGCTTTCTTT. This encodes CTSSRHRGVGTEAFF. J is TRBJ1-1 and V is TRBV1; the table names TRBD1, a call not compared with the DNA. TRBV1 is noted as a pseudogene. The CDR3 covers 15 residues.

The rearrangement uses TRBV19 and TRBJ1-5, with D perhaps matching TRBD1 (6 bases). Germline V CDR1 and CDR2: LNHDA, SQIVND (reference sequence). With 5 bases removed from V and 5 bases from J, the gap between germline ends came to 16 bases. The CDR3 has 15 amino acids. CDR3 residues: CASSSAGAGYQPQHF. The CDR3 DNA sequence: TGTGCCAGTAGTTCGGCGGGGGCAGGGTATCAGCCCCAGCATTTT. The full variable domain, rest sourced from reference TRBV19 and TRBJ1-5, is DGGITQSPKYLFRKEGQNVTLSCEQNLNHDAMYWYRQDPGQGLRLIYYSQIVNDFQKGDIAEGYSVSREKKESFPLTVTSAQKNPTAFYLCASSSAGAGYQPQHFGDGTRLSIL.

The J gene is TRBJ2-3, the V gene TRBV1; TRBD1 reflects the table's D call only, with no check against the DNA. TRBV1 is a recognized pseudogene. This CDR3 contains 15 residues. CDR3 loop: CTSRRQGWVTDTQYF. The CDR3 coding sequence is TGCACCAGCAGGCGGCAGGGCTGGGTCACAGATACGCAGTATTTT.

V is TRBV30 and J is TRBJ2-1; 11 bases line up with TRBD2. The ends lost 1 base at V and 0 bases at J; junction bases unmatched: 8. The CDR3 is 18 residues long. Germline CDR1 reads GTSNPN; CDR2 reads SVGIG (reference sequence). For the CDR3, the DNA is TGTGCCTGGAGTGGACTAGCGGGATCCTCAGGCTCCTACAATGAGCAGTTCTTC. It yields the protein CAWSGLAGSSGSYNEQFF.

V gene TRBV18 combines with J gene TRBJ2-3; 7 bases line up with TRBD1. V dropped 4 bases and J dropped 6; count of bases not matched to a gene: 10. This CDR3 has 15 amino acids. Germline V CDR1 and CDR2: KGHSH, LQKENI. Here the CDR3 reads CASSQGALGTDTQYF. The CDR3 nucleotides read TGTGCCAGCTCACAGGGGGCGCTCGGAACGGATACGCAGTATTTT.

CDR3: CASSLYRSGYTF. CDR3 nucleotide sequence: TGTGCCAGCAGTTTATATCGGAGTGGCTACACCTTC. The chain employs TRBV28 and TRBJ1-2; D remains ambiguous. Germline values: CDR1 MDHEN, CDR2 SYDVKM. This CDR3 has 12 amino acids. The V and J ends lost 1 base and 7 bases respectively, with 7 bases between them.

This chain joins TRBV13 and TRBJ2-5, with D unclear. The germline V and J ends were trimmed by 4 bases and 0 bases, with 9 bases remaining between them. Germline values: CDR1 PRHDT, CDR2 FYEKMQ (reference sequence). CDR3 length: 14 amino acids. The CDR3 sequence: CASSSRAYQETQYF. The CDR3 DNA follows: TGTGCCAGCAGCTCTCGGGCATACCAAGAGACCCAGTACTTC.

The rearrangement uses TRBV18 and TRBJ1-3; perhaps TRBD1 as D (5 bases). The CDR3 length is 17 residues. Germline CDR1 KGHSH, CDR2 LQKENI. The V end lost 5 bases, the J end lost 0 bases, and 17 bases lay between the germline ends. CDR3 in amino acids: CASSSLPRDSSGNTIYF. DNA for the CDR3: TGTGCCAGCTCATCGCTCCCCCGAGACAGCTCTGGAAACACCATATATTTT. Looking up the rest from reference TRBV18 and TRBJ1-3 gives the full variable domain: NAGVMQNPRHLVRRRGQEARLRCSPMKGHSHVYWYRQLPEEGLKFMVYLQKENIIDESGMPKERFSAEFPKEGPSILRIQQVVRGDSAAYFCASSSLPRDSSGNTIYFGEGSWLTVV.

This clone was detected only once. The chain combines TRBV6-5 with TRBJ2-1; D may be TRBD1 or TRBD2 (6 bases each). The ends were cut back, 6 bases at V and 9 bases at J, with 18 bases in the middle. The CDR3 loop spans 14 amino acids. Germline loops: CDR1 MNHEY, CDR2 SVGAGI. The CDR3 bases are TGTGCCAGCAGCCCCGGGGGCCCCTATACTGAGCAGTTCTTC. Amino acids: CASSPGGPYTEQFF.

CDR3: CASSLEVSRTDTQYF. In DNA, the CDR3 is TGCGCCAGCAGCTTGGAGGTCAGCCGAACAGATACGCAGTATTTT. The V and J genes are TRBV5-1 and TRBJ2-3; D uncertain. Germline CDR1 SGHRS, CDR2 YFSETQ. V lost 0 bases and J lost 3, with 11 bases in between. This CDR3 contains 15 residues.